The 5 T cell receptor beta chains below come from one sample, sequenced in a study of T cell repertoires in cytomegalovirus infection. MiXCR, applied by TCRdb to the reads, yields one record per CDR3 protein. Found here are about 490,000 distinct CDR3 sequences, more than 15% of them singletons; the top ten hold around 25%. Sequenced sample: CD8+ T cells from PBMCs. Every receptor here comes from a human donor in good health (CMV status not recorded). Some clones in this sample may be carry-over from other donors' samples.

The chain is built from TRBV27 and TRBJ1-1, with D uncertain. Trimming removed 5 bases at V and 0 bases at J, with 13 bases between. This CDR3 has 15 residues. Germline assignment: CDR1 MNHEY and CDR2 SMNVEV (reference sequence). CDR3 amino acids: CASSPRARLNTEAFF. In DNA, the CDR3 is TGTGCCAGCAGTCCCCGGGCGCGACTGAACACTGAAGCTTTCTTT.

This clonotype was observed a few times. This chain uses TRBV27 with TRBJ1-1; D is perhaps TRBD1 (6 bases). The V gene's germline CDR1 is MNHEY and CDR2 SMNVEV (reference sequence). The length of the CDR3 is 13 residues. Trimming stripped 7 bases from V and 8 bases from J, with 17 bases between. The CDR3 region is CASTQTGSREAFF. CDR3 nucleotides: TGTGCCAGCACTCAGACAGGTTCGCGGGAAGCTTTCTTT.

V usage is TRBV3-1 and J usage is TRBJ2-5; 9 nucleotides match TRBD2. The CDR3 has 17 amino acids. The ends lost 0 bases at V and 0 bases at J; junction bases unmatched: 5. Germline V gene data show CDR1 as LGHDT and CDR2 as YNNKEL (reference sequence). CDR3 in DNA: TGTGCCAGCAGCCAAGATGTGACTAGCGGTTACCAAGAGACCCAGTACTTC. Residues: CASSQDVTSGYQETQYF.

This clonotype has a count of ten or more. The rearrangement links TRBV6-5 to TRBJ2-2, with D maybe TRBD1 (5 bases). CDR1 MNHEY and CDR2 SVGAGI come from the germline V gene. The V gene lost 4 bases and the J gene lost 4 bases, with 10 bases spanning the gap. The CDR3 has 14 residues. The CDR3, as DNA: TGTGCCAGCAGTTCCCAGGGTCCCACCGGGGAGCTGTTTTTT. Encoded protein: CASSSQGPTGELFF.

This clonotype was detected many times. The chain links TRBV29-1 to TRBJ2-1; 10 bases match TRBD2. The CDR3 extends over 15 amino acids. From germline, CDR1 is SQVTM and CDR2 ANQGSEA. The ends lost 2 bases at V and 3 bases at J; junction bases unmatched: 4. As DNA, the CDR3 is TGCAGCGTTGAAAATCTAGCGGGAGACTACAATGAGCAGTTCTTC. Translation: CSVENLAGDYNEQFF.